Reported below is one TCR beta chain. What antigen it recognizes has not been identified. There are no base qualities to consult, and no much larger clone falls within one base. The library was obtained by the immunoSEQ multiplex PCR assay. TCRdb carries this immuneACCESS record with in-frame sequences only. Its versions omit some clonotypes, under half of them owing to an unresolved V gene in the studies checked, with the rest unexplained. The sample profile shows 720,000 or so clones; around 85% of them were found once. 0.0095% to 0.013% of the sample goes to the ten largest clones. The data are from a study of shared T cell receptors in the human thymus (dated by TCRdb to the early 2020s). Describing the broader study: The study examined how self-reactive, shared T-cell receptor alpha chains are generated in the human thymus.

The CDR3 spans 14 residues, from the cysteine through the phenylalanine. Just the 42-base CDR3 DNA is kept, in frame starting at base 1. Reading the germline V gene gives CDR1 SGHRS and CDR2 YFSETQ. The junction carries 7 bases between V and J, which are trimmed by 1 base and 5 bases respectively. This sample also belongs to another study, concerning human thymus T cells. As that second study puts it: The donors were immunologically healthy infants in Finland who had open corrective cardiac surgery for congenital heart defects. Thymus tissue was collected as surgical resects that were removed during corrective cardiac surgery. Usage of V and J gene segments appeared to be biased in both the thymic and the peripheral blood repertoires. According to the related research, thymic TCR repertoires were highly overlapping among unrelated individuals. TCR alpha and beta repertoires from roughly eight infant thymus samples and a few related peripheral blood samples were characterized in the study. The cohort included more than five male and two female infants, with donor ages spanning 7 to 244 days. After being mechanically released from the tissue, thymocytes were kept at -70 degrees C in pellets of about 8.5-32 million cells. A QIAsymphony instrument was used to extract genomic DNA from frozen cell pellets. The immunoSEQ multiplex PCR assay was used to amplify the TCRB and TCRAD loci from a standardized quantity of quality-controlled genomic DNA. Amplicons spanned the V(D)J region at a length sufficient to cover the CDR3 and identify V and J genes. The commercial immunoSEQ service was used to sequence amplicons on an Illumina platform. Primer bias and sequencing errors were corrected as previously described, and TCRAD and TCRB definitions were based on the IMGT database. immunoSEQ Analyzer 3.0 and VDJTools were used for repertoire analysis, which covered basic statistics, V/J segment usage, diversity estimates, rarefaction and pairwise overlap. Diversity was estimated using the Chao1, ChaoE, Efron-Thisted, Shannon and inverse Simpson indices, and was also estimated on datasets down-sampled to the size of the smallest sample. Repertoire overlap was assessed by strict matching of CDR3 nucleotide sequence, V gene and J gene, and clustering was done by Jaccard-based multidimensional scaling. Thymus samples yielded on average around 850,000 unique TCRB clonotypes, compared with around 91,000 from blood samples.

The sequencing input was thymocytes. The receptor was isolated from a girl less than two years old with a congenital heart defect. Donor details come from another sample of the same person, matched by shared clones. The receptor chain draws on TRBV5-1 and TRBJ1-6; no D segment can be confidently identified. CDR3 reads: CASSLTVHNSPLHF. The DNA sequence is given as TGCGCCAGCAGCTTGACAGTTCATAATTCACCCCTCCACTTT.